This TCR beta chain was retrieved from a study of CD8+ T cells in alopecia areata. Findings and limits, study-wide: Scalp clonality and expanded CD8+ clones among the top 100 fell significantly with tofacitinib.

Treatment defined: oral pan-JAK inhibitor, 5-10 mg twice daily. Samples from alopecia areata patients were lesional scalp punch biopsies and peripheral blood. The CDR3 contains 14 residues. In germline, CDR1 is MNHEY, CDR2 SVGAGI. Trimming took 7 bases from V and 5 from J; bases not matched to a gene: 5. For this clone: Its antigen is unidentified.

cDNA serving as the sequencing template came from extracted, reverse transcribed RNA. Assay: immunoSEQ multiplex PCR; the TCRdb copy retains only in-frame clones and omits some. Counted here are hundreds of thousands of clones, about three fifths occurring once; the ten biggest clones make up around 0.84%. The chain has TRBV6-5 and TRBJ2-2, with 9 bases aligning to TRBD1. The source was CD4+ T cells sorted from blood, collected at roughly week 52, from a patient treated with tofacitinib. The sequence derives from a human donor with alopecia areata. The chain's CDR3 is CASKGQGRTGELFF. The CDR3 DNA is TGTGCCAGCAAGGGACAGGGTAGAACCGGGGAGCTGTTTTTT.